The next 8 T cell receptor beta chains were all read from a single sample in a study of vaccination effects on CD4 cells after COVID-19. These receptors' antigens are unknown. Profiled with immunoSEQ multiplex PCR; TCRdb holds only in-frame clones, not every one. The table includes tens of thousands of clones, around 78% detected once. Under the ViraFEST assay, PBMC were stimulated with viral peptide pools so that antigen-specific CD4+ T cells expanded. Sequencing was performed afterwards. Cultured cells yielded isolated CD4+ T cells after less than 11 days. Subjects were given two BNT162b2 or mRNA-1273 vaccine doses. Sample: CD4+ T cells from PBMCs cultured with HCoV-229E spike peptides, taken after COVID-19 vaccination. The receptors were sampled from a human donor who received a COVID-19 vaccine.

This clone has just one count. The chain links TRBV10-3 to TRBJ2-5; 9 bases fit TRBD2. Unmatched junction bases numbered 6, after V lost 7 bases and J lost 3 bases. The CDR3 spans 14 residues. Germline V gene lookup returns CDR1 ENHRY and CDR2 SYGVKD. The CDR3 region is CAIKGGGGEETQYF. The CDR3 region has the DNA TGTGCCATCAAAGGAGGCGGGGGGGAAGAGACCCAGTACTTC.

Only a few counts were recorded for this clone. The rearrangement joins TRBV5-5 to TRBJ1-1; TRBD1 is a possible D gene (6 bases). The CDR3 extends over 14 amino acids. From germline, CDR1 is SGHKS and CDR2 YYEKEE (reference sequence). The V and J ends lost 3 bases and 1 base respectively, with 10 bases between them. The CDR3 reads CASSSRTANTEAFF. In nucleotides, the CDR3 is TGTGCCAGCAGCTCTCGGACAGCGAACACTGAAGCTTTCTTT.

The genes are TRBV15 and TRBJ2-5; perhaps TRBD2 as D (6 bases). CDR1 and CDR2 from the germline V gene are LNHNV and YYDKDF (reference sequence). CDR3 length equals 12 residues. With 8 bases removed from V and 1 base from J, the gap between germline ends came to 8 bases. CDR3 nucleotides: TGTGCCACCGGAGGGCCCCAAGAGACCCAGTACTTC. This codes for CATGGPQETQYF.

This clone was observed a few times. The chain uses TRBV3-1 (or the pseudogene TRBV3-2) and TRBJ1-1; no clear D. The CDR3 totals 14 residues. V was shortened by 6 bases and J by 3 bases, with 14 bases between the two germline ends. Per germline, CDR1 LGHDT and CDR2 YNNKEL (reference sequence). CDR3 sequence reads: CASSPWREHTEAFF. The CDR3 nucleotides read TGTGCCAGCAGTCCTTGGAGGGAGCACACTGAAGCTTTCTTT.

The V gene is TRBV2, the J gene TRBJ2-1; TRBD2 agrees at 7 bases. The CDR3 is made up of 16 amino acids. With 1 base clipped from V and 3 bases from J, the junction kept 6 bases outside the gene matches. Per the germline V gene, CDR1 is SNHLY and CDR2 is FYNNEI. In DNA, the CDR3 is TGTGCCAGCAGTGAAGGTTGGTCTAGCGGCTACAATGAGCAGTTCTTC. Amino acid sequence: CASSEGWSSGYNEQFF. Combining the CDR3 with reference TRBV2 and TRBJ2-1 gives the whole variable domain EPEVTQTPSHQVTQMGQEVILRCVPISNHLYFYWYRQILGQKVEFLVSFYNNEISEKSEIFDDQFSVERPDGSNFTLKIRSTKLEDSAMYFCASSEGWSSGYNEQFFGPGTRLTVL.

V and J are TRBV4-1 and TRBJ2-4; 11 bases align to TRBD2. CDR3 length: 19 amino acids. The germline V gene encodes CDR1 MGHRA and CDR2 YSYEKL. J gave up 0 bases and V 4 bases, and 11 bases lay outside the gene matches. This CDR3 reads CASSLPTSGVNLAKNIQYF. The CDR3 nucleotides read TGCGCCAGCAGCCTGCCGACTAGCGGGGTCAATTTAGCCAAAAACATTCAGTACTTC.

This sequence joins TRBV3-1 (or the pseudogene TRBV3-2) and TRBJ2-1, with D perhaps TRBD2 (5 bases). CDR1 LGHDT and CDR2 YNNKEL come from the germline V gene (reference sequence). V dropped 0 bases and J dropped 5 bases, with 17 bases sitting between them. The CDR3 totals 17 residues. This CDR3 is CASSQDQRRASHNEQFF. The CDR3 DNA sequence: TGTGCCAGCAGCCAAGATCAGAGGCGGGCTAGCCACAATGAGCAGTTCTTC.

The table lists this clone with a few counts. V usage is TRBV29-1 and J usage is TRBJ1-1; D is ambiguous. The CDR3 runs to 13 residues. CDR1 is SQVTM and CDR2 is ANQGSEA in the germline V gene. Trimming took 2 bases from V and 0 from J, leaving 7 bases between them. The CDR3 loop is CSVELGMNTEAFF. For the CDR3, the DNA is TGCAGCGTTGAACTCGGGATGAACACTGAAGCTTTCTTT.